This T cell receptor (beta chain) is drawn from a study of blood T cell repertoires in COVID-19. Background on the study: Sites in the United States, Italy and Spain provided acute and convalescent COVID-19 samples. T cells, B-cell-depleted T cells, or PBMCs supplied cDNA or gDNA.

Donors were grouped by their self-reported clinical history. Donors in Cohort 3 who had recovered were those with two negative PCRs, healthcare professional clearance, or resolution of their symptoms. In its sample, this clone was seen a few times. Sequencing used immunoSEQ multiplex PCR; TCRdb keeps in-frame clones, though not all of them. The sample records roughly 330,000 clones, around 86% being singletons. Sequences were obtained from PBMCs or T cells enriched from blood (not recorded which). The TCR comes from a woman aged 18-30 years who had recovered from COVID-19.

Here the CDR3 DNA reads TGTGCCAGCAGCCCCGACAGGGGAGGCTACACCTTC. It yields the protein CASSPDRGGYTF. The rearrangement links TRBV7-9 to TRBJ1-2, with TRBD1 matching over 8 bases. Trimming cost V 5 bases and J 8 bases; bases outside gene matches: 4. CDR1 is SEHNR, CDR2 FQNEAQ, per germline (reference sequence). The CDR3 covers 12 residues.